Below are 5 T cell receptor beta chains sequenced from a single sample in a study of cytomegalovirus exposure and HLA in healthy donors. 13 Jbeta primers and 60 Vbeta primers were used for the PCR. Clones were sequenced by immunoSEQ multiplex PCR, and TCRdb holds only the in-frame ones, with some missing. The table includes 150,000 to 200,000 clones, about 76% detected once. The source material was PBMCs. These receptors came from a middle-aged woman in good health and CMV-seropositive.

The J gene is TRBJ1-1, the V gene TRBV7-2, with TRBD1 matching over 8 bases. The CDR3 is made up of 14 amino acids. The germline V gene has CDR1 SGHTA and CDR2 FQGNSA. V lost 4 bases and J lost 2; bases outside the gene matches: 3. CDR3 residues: CASSYDRGNTEAFF. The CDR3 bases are TGTGCCAGCAGCTACGACAGGGGAAACACTGAAGCTTTCTTT.

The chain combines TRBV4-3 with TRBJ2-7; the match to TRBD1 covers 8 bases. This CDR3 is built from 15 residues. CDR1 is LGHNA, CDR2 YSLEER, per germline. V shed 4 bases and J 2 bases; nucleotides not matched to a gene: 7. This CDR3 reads CASSRGQGRTYEQYF. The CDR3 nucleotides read TGCGCCAGCAGCCGAGGACAGGGAAGGACCTACGAGCAGTACTTC.

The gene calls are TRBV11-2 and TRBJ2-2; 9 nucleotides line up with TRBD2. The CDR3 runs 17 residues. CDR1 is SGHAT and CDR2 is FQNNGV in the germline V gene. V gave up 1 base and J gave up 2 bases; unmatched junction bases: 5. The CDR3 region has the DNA TGTGCCAGCAGCTTAGGTAGTAGCGGGAGAAACACCGGGGAGCTGTTTTTT. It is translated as CASSLGSSGRNTGELFF.

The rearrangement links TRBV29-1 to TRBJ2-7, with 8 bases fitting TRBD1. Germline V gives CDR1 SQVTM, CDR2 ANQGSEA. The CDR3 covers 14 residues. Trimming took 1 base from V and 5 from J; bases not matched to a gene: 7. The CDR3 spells CSVEGQGPINEQYF. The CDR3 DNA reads TGCAGCGTTGAAGGACAGGGGCCGATCAACGAGCAGTACTTC.

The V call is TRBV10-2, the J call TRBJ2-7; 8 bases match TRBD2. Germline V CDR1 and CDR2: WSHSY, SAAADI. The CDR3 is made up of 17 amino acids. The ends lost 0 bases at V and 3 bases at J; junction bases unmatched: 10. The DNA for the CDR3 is TGCGCCAGCAGTGAGTCCGGGGTGGGTAGCGGGGACTACGAGCAGTACTTC. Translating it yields CASSESGVGSGDYEQYF.